These 22 T cell receptor beta chains were sequenced from one sample in a study of T cell repertoires in cytomegalovirus infection (dated by TCRdb to 2018 to 2020). The treatment or condition label, as the study defines it: in vitro stimulation with specific CMV peptide epitopes to enrich CMV-specific T cells. The instrument was an Illumina HiSeq 1500. TCRdb reran the public reads through fastp at Q25 and MiXCR, keeping productive beta chains. Each entry is one CDR3 protein sequence, shown with its most common DNA and genes. The sample profile shows approximately 730,000 distinct CDR3 sequences; about 29% of them were found once. Together, the top ten hold 13% of the sample. The antigens of these receptors remain unknown. Sequenced material: cultured CD8+ T cells from PBMCs, taken from culture after CMV antigen stimulation. All receptors derive from a human donor in good health (CMV status not recorded). Some clones in this sample may be carry-over from other donors' samples.

The V call is TRBV4-2, the J call TRBJ1-1; maybe TRBD1 (5 bases). Germline lookup yields CDR1 LGHNA and CDR2 YNFKEQ. V shed 0 bases and J shed 3 bases, with 5 bases lying between them. The CDR3 spans 13 residues. CDR3 nucleotide sequence: TGTGCCAGCAGCCAAGAGGGGGACACTGAAGCTTTCTTT. Translation gives CASSQEGDTEAFF.

This sequence joins TRBV4-2 and TRBJ2-1; D gene unclear. The CDR3 is 15 residues long. V was pared by 7 bases and J by 0 bases, with 13 bases between. In germline, CDR1 is LGHNA, CDR2 YNFKEQ. The chain's CDR3 is CASTVQGFSYNEQFF. The CDR3 DNA follows: TGTGCCAGCACCGTTCAAGGTTTCTCCTACAATGAGCAGTTCTTC.

This clonotype was seen many times. This chain connects TRBV7-9 to TRBJ2-6; 8 positions agree with TRBD1. Germline V gene lookup returns CDR1 SEHNR and CDR2 FQNEAQ (reference sequence). J was trimmed by 1 base and V by 3 bases; bases with no gene match: 17. This CDR3 is built from 21 residues. As DNA, the CDR3 is TGTGCCAGCAGCTTGTCGACTCTTTCCGGGACAGGCCCGTCTGGGGCCAACGTCCTGACTTTC. It specifies CASSLSTLSGTGPSGANVLTF.

This clonotype showed up just once. CDR3: CASSQEGGRAYNEQFF. CDR3 nucleotide sequence: TGTGCCAGCAGCCAAGAGGGGGGCAGGGCCTACAATGAGCAGTTCTTC. The V gene is TRBV4-2, the J gene TRBJ2-1; either TRBD1 or TRBD2 may supply D (6 bases each). V was pared by 0 bases and J by 2 bases, with 11 bases between. CDR1 and CDR2 from the germline V gene are LGHNA and YNFKEQ. The CDR3 spans 16 residues.

This clonotype was seen a few times. The chain links TRBV7-9 to TRBJ2-1; D is ambiguous. CDR1 is SEHNR, CDR2 FQNEAQ, per germline (reference sequence). The CDR3 is 16 residues long. V lost 2 bases, J lost 0 bases, and 11 bases lay in between. This CDR3 reads CASSLSHDTSYNEQFF. The CDR3 bases are TGTGCCAGCAGCTTATCTCACGACACCTCCTACAATGAGCAGTTCTTC.

The chain employs TRBV6-2 or TRBV6-3 and TRBJ2-7, with unresolved D. The germline V gene encodes CDR1 MNHEY and CDR2 SVGEGT. V lost 4 bases to trimming and J lost 0 bases, with 10 bases between them. CDR3 length: 14 amino acids. The chain's CDR3 is CASSSLDASYEQYV. The CDR3 region has the DNA TGTGCCAGCAGTTCGCTAGACGCCTCCTACGAGCAGTACGTC.

This clonotype was recorded a few times. V gene TRBV14 combines with J gene TRBJ1-3; D is uncertain. Germline-derived CDR1 and CDR2 are SGHDN and FVKESK. The CDR3 is 16 residues long. Trimming pared 1 base from V and 0 bases from J, leaving 10 bases between. The CDR3 protein is CASSQGVGSSGNTIYF. CDR3 in DNA: TGTGCCAGCAGCCAAGGGGTCGGGAGCTCTGGAAACACCATATATTTT.

The V gene is TRBV12-3 or TRBV12-4, the J gene TRBJ1-4; 7 nucleotides align to TRBD1. The CDR3 loop spans 15 amino acids. J lost 8 bases, V lost 7 bases, and 13 bases had no gene match. The CDR3 region is CASTQGGGRGEKLFF. The CDR3 bases are TGTGCCAGCACCCAAGGAGGGGGCCGGGGGGAAAAACTGTTTTTT.

In this sample, this clonotype turned up a few times. V and J are TRBV4-1 and TRBJ1-2; 12 bases line up with TRBD1. The CDR3 extends over 15 amino acids. V dropped 1 base and J dropped 8; count of bases not matched to a gene: 5. Per germline, CDR1 MGHRA and CDR2 YSYEKL. CDR3 residues: CASSQAGTGGRGYTF. The DNA of the CDR3 is TGCGCCAGCAGCCAAGCCGGGACAGGGGGCCGAGGCTACACCTTC.

This rearrangement joins TRBV19 to TRBJ1-5; D gene ambiguous. The V end lost 2 bases, the J end lost 0 bases, and 8 bases lay between the germline ends. Germline loops: CDR1 LNHDA, CDR2 SQIVND (reference sequence). CDR3 length: 15 amino acids. CDR3 region: CASSITPYSNQPQHF. DNA for the CDR3: TGTGCCAGTAGTATAACACCCTATAGCAATCAGCCCCAGCATTTT.

The DNA of the CDR3 is TGTGCCAGCGGGCAGGGGAAGAACACTGAAGCTTTCTTT. It specifies CASGQGKNTEAFF. This chain joins TRBV9 and TRBJ1-1, with a tentative D call TRBD1 (6 bases). This CDR3 comprises 13 residues. Germline V gene lookup returns CDR1 SGDLS and CDR2 YYNGEE. Trimming stripped 7 bases from V and 1 base from J, with 11 bases between.

The sample holds a few counts of this clonotype. J is TRBJ2-5 and V is TRBV12-3 or TRBV12-4, with 9 nucleotides matching TRBD2. This CDR3 contains 16 residues. V shed 6 bases and J 2 bases; nucleotides not matched to a gene: 10. The CDR3 DNA reads as TGTGCCAGCAGCCCCCGGGCTAGCGGGGAACAAGAGACCCAGTACTTC. It is translated as CASSPRASGEQETQYF.

The V gene is TRBV2, the J gene TRBJ2-1; the match to TRBD2 covers 10 bases. Germline V gene data show CDR1 as SNHLY and CDR2 as FYNNEI. CDR3 size: 21 residues. The J segment lost 8 bases and the V segment lost 1 base, leaving 23 bases of the junction unmatched. CDR3 residues: CASSEDSSGGPHIDYVYEQFF. For the CDR3, the DNA is TGTGCCAGCAGTGAAGATAGTAGCGGGGGGCCTCACATCGACTACGTCTATGAGCAGTTCTTC. Full variable domain (missing parts from reference TRBV2 and TRBJ2-1): EPEVTQTPSHQVTQMGQEVILRCVPISNHLYFYWYRQILGQKVEFLVSFYNNEISEKSEIFDDQFSVERPDGSNFTLKIRSTKLEDSAMYFCASSEDSSGGPHIDYVYEQFFGPGTRLTVL.

V and J are TRBV6-6 and TRBJ2-5, with D perhaps being TRBD1 or TRBD2 (6 bases each). The V and J ends lost 6 bases and 5 bases respectively, with 13 bases between them. The CDR3 sequence is 13 residues long. Germline values: CDR1 MNHNY, CDR2 SVGAGI (reference sequence). The CDR3 nucleotides read TGTGCCAGCAGAAAGGGGGGCTTGGAGACCCAGTACTTC. It is translated as CASRKGGLETQYF.

This clonotype was seen a handful of times. J is TRBJ2-5 and V is TRBV7-6; 10 nucleotides line up with TRBD2. This CDR3 is built from 14 residues. Losses at the gene ends were 5 bases for V and 2 bases for J; bases not matched to a gene: 2. CDR1 is SGHVS, CDR2 FNYEAQ, per germline. The CDR3 loop is CASSHSGGQETQYF. The CDR3 DNA reads TGTGCCAGCAGCCATAGCGGGGGGCAAGAGACCCAGTACTTC.

The chain employs TRBV13 and TRBJ2-4; D is ambiguous. This CDR3 region has 14 residues. CDR1 is PRHDT and CDR2 is FYEKMQ in the germline V gene (reference sequence). Trimming removed 3 bases from V and 3 bases from J, with 9 bases in between. The CDR3 here is CASSFPDGKNIQYF. The CDR3 DNA follows: TGTGCCAGCAGCTTCCCGGACGGCAAAAACATTCAGTACTTC.

This clonotype was counted between two and nine times. The V gene is TRBV6-5, the J gene TRBJ2-7; the match to TRBD1 covers 9 bases. The trim removed 4 bases at V and 3 bases at J, leaving 7 bases unmatched. There are 15 residues in the CDR3. Germline CDR1 reads MNHEY; CDR2 reads SVGAGI. This CDR3 reads CASSSRTGGNYEQYF. The DNA of the CDR3 is TGTGCCAGCAGTTCGAGAACAGGGGGCAACTACGAGCAGTACTTC.

This clonotype came up a few times. V and J are TRBV29-1 and TRBJ2-1; 12 bases match TRBD2. V was clipped by 3 bases and J by 4 bases; unmatched bases: 4. Germline V gene sequence: CDR1 SQVTM, CDR2 ANQGSEA. The CDR3 runs 15 residues. CDR3 nucleotide sequence: TGCAGCGTTGACAAGACTAGCGGGGGTTACAATGAGCAGTTCTTC. Translated, it gives CSVDKTSGGYNEQFF.

The table lists this clonotype with a few counts. The V gene is TRBV7-9, the J gene TRBJ2-1; 11 nucleotides line up with TRBD2. Germline values: CDR1 SEHNR, CDR2 FQNEAQ (reference sequence). V lost 7 bases and J lost 6; bases outside the gene matches: 8. The CDR3 is 15 amino acids. This CDR3 is CASNNLAGGGNEQFF. The CDR3 DNA is TGTGCCAGCAACAACCTAGCGGGGGGTGGCAATGAGCAGTTCTTC.

This chain uses TRBV27 with TRBJ2-5; the D is unclear. The CDR3 is made up of 13 amino acids. With 2 bases removed from V and 4 bases from J, the gap between germline ends came to 8 bases. Germline loops: CDR1 MNHEY, CDR2 SMNVEV (reference sequence). The CDR3 loop is CASSLDWGETQYF. In DNA, the CDR3 is TGTGCCAGCAGTTTAGACTGGGGAGAGACCCAGTACTTC.

This clonotype was found many times. This chain connects TRBV7-9 to TRBJ1-1; D gene unclear. The CDR3 is 12 residues long. V lost 1 base, J lost 4 bases, and 4 bases lay in between. Germline V gives CDR1 SEHNR, CDR2 FQNEAQ (reference sequence). CDR3 DNA sequence: TGTGCCAGCAGCTTAGGCCTCACTGAAGCTTTCTTT. Protein: CASSLGLTEAFF.

The chain has TRBV6-5 and TRBJ2-1; 7 bases are shared with TRBD1. The V gene's germline CDR1 is MNHEY and CDR2 SVGAGI. After removal of 4 bases from V and 3 bases from J, the junction contained 6 bases not matched to a gene. The CDR3 extends over 15 amino acids. CDR3 sequence: CASSSTGDLYNEQFF. In DNA, the CDR3 is TGTGCCAGCAGTTCCACAGGGGACCTCTACAATGAGCAGTTCTTC.